This T cell receptor beta chain was identified during a study of spatial heterogeneity in lung cancer. Study-level information: When available, follow-up PBMC samples taken a median of approximately two years after resection were sequenced.

V shed 5 bases, J shed 2 bases, and the junction held 5 bases outside the gene matches. This CDR3 comprises 14 residues. This clonotype was counted a few times. The time point here: blood at routine non-recurrence follow-up after resection. Without sorting, whole RNA was sequenced from tumor, nontumor lung or frozen PBMC. Every TCR cDNA molecule bore its own unique molecular identifier. TCRdb passed the 5' RACE reads through MiXCR, listing each CDR3 protein once. Among over 95,000 distinct CDR3 sequences listed, less than 14% were seen once. This clonotype was obtained from a female donor with early-stage non-small cell lung cancer. V usage is TRBV12-3 or TRBV12-4 and J usage is TRBJ1-2, with 7 bases lining up with TRBD1. This material consisted of PBMCs, taken at follow-up. The CDR3: CASSPDRPNYGYTF. Written as DNA, the CDR3 is TGTGCCAGCAGTCCGGACAGGCCCAACTATGGCTACACCTTC.